One and the same sample provided the 8 T cell receptor beta chains below, sequenced in a study of response to subunit inactivated influenza vaccine. In TCRdb, the RT-PCR reads were re-called with MiXCR into one record per CDR3 protein. This sample carries 400,000 to 650,000 distinct CDR3 sequences, approximately 6.9% of them seen once, and the ten largest clones take 13%. This material consisted of PBMCs from blood, taken 23 months after vaccination. The source of these receptors is a man in his fifties or sixties who received an inactivated influenza vaccine.

This clonotype appeared a few times. V and J are TRBV20-1 and TRBJ2-2, with D possibly matching TRBD1 (5 bases). The CDR3 has 16 amino acids. CDR1 is DFQATT, CDR2 SNEGSKA, per germline (reference sequence). Trimming cost V 1 base and J 0 bases, with 12 bases left between them. The CDR3 sequence is CSARVLEQANTGELFF. The CDR3, as DNA: TGCAGTGCTAGAGTCCTGGAACAGGCGAACACCGGGGAGCTGTTTTTT.

This clonotype occurred many times. This chain uses TRBV5-1 with TRBJ2-1; no definite D call. Germline V gives CDR1 SGHRS, CDR2 YFSETQ. The CDR3 consists of 15 residues. The V and J ends lost 0 bases and 2 bases respectively, with 9 bases between them. The CDR3 region has the DNA TGCGCCAGCAGCTTGGCCGGTTCCCCCTACAATGAGCAGTTCTTC. The encoded protein is CASSLAGSPYNEQFF.

The rearrangement uses TRBV9 and TRBJ2-2, with 8 positions matching TRBD1. V shed 0 bases and J 5 bases; nucleotides not matched to a gene: 3. The length of the CDR3 is 15 residues. Germline CDR1 SGDLS, CDR2 YYNGEE. In nucleotides, the CDR3 is TGTGCCAGCAGCGTAGCCGACAGGGGTACCGGGGAGCTGTTTTTT. Amino acids: CASSVADRGTGELFF.

J is TRBJ2-3 and V is TRBV20-1; 8 nucleotides match TRBD2. The length of the CDR3 is 17 residues. Germline V gene data show CDR1 as DFQATT and CDR2 as SNEGSKA (reference sequence). After removal of 5 bases from V and 4 bases from J, the junction contained 17 bases not matched to a gene. CDR3 bases: TGCAGTGCTCCCCAGCGCGCGGGGGGCCCCGTCTCAGATACGCAGTATTTT. Protein product: CSAPQRAGGPVSDTQYF.

This clonotype was counted at least ten times. The V and J genes are TRBV20-1 and TRBJ2-5; 12 nucleotides agree with TRBD1. In germline, CDR1 is DFQATT, CDR2 SNEGSKA (reference sequence). The V and J ends lost 6 bases and 5 bases, in that order; junction bases with no gene match: 7. This CDR3 is built from 14 residues. CDR3 sequence reads: CSADPGQGAETQYF. The CDR3 DNA reads TGCAGTGCAGACCCGGGACAGGGGGCGGAGACCCAGTACTTC.

This clonotype appeared a few times. The V gene is TRBV3-1, the J gene TRBJ1-2; a possible D gene is TRBD1 (5 bases). The V end lost 1 base, the J end lost 8 bases, and 11 bases lay between the germline ends. This CDR3 is built from 13 residues. Germline V gene data show CDR1 as LGHDT and CDR2 as YNNKEL (reference sequence). The CDR3 nucleotides read TGTGCCAGCAGCCAAGGGAAGGGACGGGGCTACACCTTC. Translating gives CASSQGKGRGYTF.

The genes are TRBV5-1 and TRBJ2-6; no definite D call. Deletions cut 1 base from V and 0 bases from J, with 11 bases between. The CDR3 loop spans 17 amino acids. CDR1 SGHRS and CDR2 YFSETQ come from the germline V gene. The CDR3 is CASSLNSQVSGANVLTF. The CDR3 region has the DNA TGCGCCAGCAGCTTGAACAGTCAAGTCTCTGGGGCCAACGTCCTGACTTTC.

There are many counts of this clonotype. The genes are TRBV7-2 and TRBJ2-7; perhaps TRBD2 as D (7 bases). Germline CDR1 SGHTA, CDR2 FQGNSA. V shed 1 base and J shed 4 bases, with 20 bases lying between them. The CDR3 length is 17 residues. CDR3 sequence (DNA): TGTGCCAGCAGCTTAGGCCCCGCGACTAGGGGGGGTTACGAGCAGTACTTC. It yields the protein CASSLGPATRGGYEQYF.